What follows is one T cell receptor (beta chain) and its context. This sample was included in a study of PD-L1 blockade in urothelial cancer. Study background: From about 2014, patients received atezolizumab, given as 1,200 mg intravenously every 3 weeks. Across blood samples, T cells had a median count of around 150,000. Samples came from 3 weeks, at the second dose, and 6 weeks into treatment.

The time point is: peripheral blood 6 weeks after treatment start. Every PCR received spiked-in synthetic TCR analog templates. The repertoire was sequenced with immunoSEQ multiplex PCR; TCRdb's copy has only in-frame clones and lacks some. This table holds around 110,000 clones, 91% found once. V was clipped by 3 bases and J by 1 base; unmatched bases: 10. Per the germline V gene, CDR1 is MNHEY and CDR2 is SMNVEV (reference sequence). This CDR3 has 18 amino acids. Material: PBMCs, obtained around atezolizumab (anti-PD-L1) treatment. The chain carries TRBV27 and TRBJ2-7; 12 bases are shared with TRBD2. This sequence was found in a man in his 60s with urothelial cancer. CDR3 protein: CASSLFGALAGGSYEQYF. The CDR3 bases are TGTGCCAGCAGTTTGTTTGGAGCCCTAGCGGGAGGGTCCTACGAGCAGTACTTC.